The source of this TCR beta chain is a study of CD8+CD57+ T cells in acquired aplastic anemia. Whole-study findings and limits: Patients and controls shared over 25 CD8+ CDR3 sequences, which appeared highly expressed in patients and within their immunodominant clones. Controls did not differ significantly from patients in CD8+ Simpson's diversity.

V was cut by 1 base and J by 5 bases, with 6 bases left in between. From germline, CDR1 is SNHLY and CDR2 FYNNEI. This CDR3 has 13 residues. Genomic DNA, the template, was used for profiling of the TCR beta VDJ and CDR3. MiXCR was run by TCRdb on the reads, yielding one entry per CDR3 protein. This repertoire shows around 290,000 distinct CDR3 sequences, approximately 57% found once; its top ten account for under 1.5%. In this sample, this clonotype turned up many times. Antigen: not known. Flow cytometry had shown expanded CD8+CD57+ cells in the patients chosen for sequencing. A severe acquired aplastic anemia diagnosis applied to all patients. When blood sampling took place, the patients had received no therapy.

This sequence was found in a human donor with aplastic anemia. This rearrangement joins TRBV2 to TRBJ1-3, with a weak D call TRBD1 (5 bases). Sequencing used sorted CD4+, CD8+, or CD8+CD57+ T cells (not recorded which) from PBMCs. DNA of the CDR3: TGTGCCAGCAGTGAAGTGGGGCGAAACACCATATATTTT. This codes for CASSEVGRNTIYF. The variable domain in full, completed from reference TRBV2 and TRBJ1-3, reads EPEVTQTPSHQVTQMGQEVILRCVPISNHLYFYWYRQILGQKVEFLVSFYNNEISEKSEIFDDQFSVERPDGSNFTLKIRSTKLEDSAMYFCASSEVGRNTIYFGEGSWLTVV.